What follows is one T cell receptor beta chain and its context. Antigen specificity is unknown. The sample originates from a study of shared clonotypes between healthy human individuals. Study-wide findings and caveats: Despite large depth, rarefaction showed incomplete sorted-subset sequencing. An anticipated effect of sequencing depth on clonotype sharing among donors was recognized.

Genomic DNA of each subset was evenly split across several immunoSEQ plates. Here immunoSEQ multiplex PCR was the method, and the copy in TCRdb shows in-frame clones only, minus some. The profile covers millions of clones, with 90% to 95% appearing a single time and about 0.41% taken by the ten largest. A CD45RA+ naive subset and a CD45RA-negative memory subset were split from CD4+ cells. The TCR comes from a man between 18 and 29 years old in good health. Some clones in this sample may be carry-over from other donors' samples. The sample consisted of naive CD4+ T cells from PBMCs. Subset here: CD45RA+ positively selected.

The CDR3 nucleotides read TGTGCCAGTAGTATACGGGGATATAGCAATCAGCCCCAGCATTTT. Translation: CASSIRGYSNQPQHF. The chain combines TRBV19 with TRBJ1-5; no firm D call. The germline V gene has CDR1 LNHDA and CDR2 SQIVND (reference sequence). V was cut by 2 bases and J by 0 bases, with 8 bases left in between. CDR3 size: 15 residues.